Each of the 24 T cell receptor beta chains below was sequenced from the same sample in a study of blood T cell repertoires in COVID-19 (dated by TCRdb to 2018 to 2021). The protocol used for the library was the immunoSEQ multiplex PCR assay. In its TCRdb copy, this immuneACCESS table keeps in-frame sequences only and misses some clones. Where compared with another copy, unresolved V genes explain less than half of these, and the others have no known cause. The sample includes over 55,000 clones, with roughly four fifths observed a single time. Together, the top ten hold 9.5% to 13% of the sample. The material sequenced was peripheral blood. These TCRs come from a man aged 50 to 59 with COVID-19, enrolled during active disease.

This clone was detected once. V and J are TRBV5-8 and TRBJ2-7; weak D call: TRBD1 (8 bases). The germline V and J ends were trimmed by 6 bases and 3 bases, with 16 bases remaining between them. This CDR3 spans 14 amino acids. The germline gives CDR1 SGHTS, CDR2 YDEGEE. CDR3 sequence: CASNLQGGIYEQYF. The CDR3 DNA sequence: TGTGCCAGCAATTTACAGGGGGGGATCTACGAGCAGTACTTC.

The chain has TRBV7-9 and TRBJ2-1, with 7 bases lining up with TRBD1. Per germline, CDR1 SEHNR and CDR2 FQNEAQ (reference sequence). The CDR3 is 17 residues long. V was clipped by 2 bases and J by 7 bases; unmatched bases: 14. The CDR3 region has the DNA TGTGCCAGCAGCTTACGTCTTAACCTAGAGGGACAGAATGAGCAGTTCTTC. This encodes CASSLRLNLEGQNEQFF.

The chain links TRBV5-1 to TRBJ2-7, with D unclear. The CDR3 has 13 amino acids. The V end was cut by 0 bases, the J end by 1 base, with 5 bases between. Germline loops: CDR1 SGHRS, CDR2 YFSETQ. Written as DNA, the CDR3 is TGCGCCAGCAGCTTGGACTTTTCCTACGAGCAGTACTTC. This translates into CASSLDFSYEQYF.

This sequence joins TRBV4-3 and TRBJ2-1; tentatively, D is TRBD2 (5 bases). Germline assignment: CDR1 LGHNA and CDR2 YSLEER. The CDR3 runs to 16 residues. The V and J ends lost 1 base and 0 bases respectively, with 10 bases between them. CDR3 sequence: CASSQGSGSSYNEQFF. CDR3 nucleotides: TGCGCCAGCAGCCAAGGATCGGGGAGCTCCTACAATGAGCAGTTCTTC.

This clone appeared a single time. The chain carries TRBV11-2 and TRBJ2-7; D ambiguous. V lost 6 bases to trimming and J lost 1 base, with 13 bases between them. This CDR3 spans 14 amino acids. Per germline, CDR1 SGHAT and CDR2 FQNNGV. In DNA form, the CDR3 reads TGTGCCAGCAGTTTTAACTTGAATTCCTACGAGCAGTACTTC. It is translated as CASSFNLNSYEQYF.

The rearrangement uses TRBV24-1 and TRBJ1-2; D unresolved. The CDR3 spans 16 residues. The V end lost 3 bases, the J end lost 4 bases, and 17 bases lay between the germline ends. Per germline, CDR1 KGHDR and CDR2 SFDVKD. The CDR3 spells CATSDASEGVFYGYTF. CDR3 DNA: TGTGCCACCAGTGATGCCTCGGAGGGCGTTTTCTATGGCTACACCTTC.

J is TRBJ2-7 and V is TRBV28; tentatively, D is TRBD2 (6 bases). The germline V and J ends were trimmed by 6 bases and 0 bases, with 12 bases remaining between them. CDR1 and CDR2 (germline): MDHEN, SYDVKM. CDR3 length: 14 residues. The CDR3 DNA reads TGTGCCAGCAGGGGGACTGGGACCTCCTACGAGCAGTACTTC. It specifies CASRGTGTSYEQYF.

The chain joins TRBV18 to TRBJ2-3; TRBD1 is a possible D gene (6 bases). Trimming shortened V by 4 bases and J by 2 bases, and 10 bases separated the two germline ends. The germline CDR1 and CDR2 sequences are KGHSH and LQKENI. This CDR3 comprises 14 residues. CDR3 DNA sequence: TGTGCCAGCTCACGACAGGATTACACAGATACGCAGTATTTT. Protein sequence: CASSRQDYTDTQYF.

This clone showed up just a few times. This rearrangement joins TRBV27 to TRBJ1-5, with a tentative D call TRBD1 (5 bases). This CDR3 is 15 amino acids long. V was cut by 3 bases and J by 0 bases, with 9 bases left in between. Per the germline V gene, CDR1 is MNHEY and CDR2 is SMNVEV (reference sequence). The CDR3 reads CASSFAGNSNQPQHF. Written as DNA, the CDR3 is TGTGCCAGCAGTTTTGCAGGGAATAGCAATCAGCCCCAGCATTTT.

This clone came up a few times. The rearrangement joins TRBV6-5 to TRBJ2-3; 11 bases fit TRBD1. V shed 8 bases, J shed 4 bases, and the junction held 5 bases outside the gene matches. This CDR3 has 14 residues. CDR1 and CDR2 (germline): MNHEY, SVGAGI. The DNA of the CDR3 is TGTGCCAGCGCCCGGGGACAGGGGGCAGATACGCAGTATTTT. This gives the protein CASARGQGADTQYF.

The V and J genes are TRBV7-2 and TRBJ1-2, with D maybe TRBD1 (6 bases). V lost 2 bases, J lost 7 bases, and 14 bases lay in between. CDR1 SGHTA and CDR2 FQGNSA come from the germline V gene. The CDR3 loop spans 14 amino acids. This CDR3 is CASSLYRGASGYTF. CDR3 coding DNA: TGTGCCAGCAGCTTATATCGGGGGGCGAGTGGCTACACCTTC. The variable domain in full, with the rest retrieved from reference TRBV7-2 and TRBJ1-2, is GAGVSQSPSNKVTEKGKDVELRCDPISGHTALYWYRQSLGQGLEFLIYFQGNSAPDKSGLPSDRFSAERTGGSVSTLTIQRTQQEDSAVYLCASSLYRGASGYTFGSGTRLTVV.

The table lists this clone with a count of one. The chain couples TRBV29-1 to TRBJ1-1; D gene unclear. The V gene lost 4 bases and the J gene lost 6 bases, with 15 bases spanning the gap. CDR1 and CDR2 (germline): SQVTM, ANQGSEA. The CDR3 covers 13 residues. The CDR3 protein is CSVVEPRVSEAFF. Here the CDR3 DNA reads TGCAGCGTTGTTGAGCCCCGCGTGTCTGAAGCTTTCTTT. The full variable domain, with the rest looked up from reference TRBV29-1 and TRBJ1-1, is SAVISQKPSRDICQRGTSLTIQCQVDSQVTMMFWYRQQPGQSLTLIATANQGSEATYESGFVIDKFPISRPNLTFSTLTVSNMSPEDSSIYLCSVVEPRVSEAFFGQGTRLTVV.

This clone occurred a few times. The chain links TRBV28 to TRBJ1-3; 8 bases line up with TRBD1. CDR3 length: 15 residues. The V segment lost 6 bases and the J segment 0 bases; nucleotides outside the gene matches: 4. The V gene's germline CDR1 is MDHEN and CDR2 SYDVKM. The CDR3 loop is CASRFGTGSGNTIYF. The DNA for the CDR3 is TGTGCCAGCAGGTTTGGGACAGGCTCTGGAAACACCATATATTTT.

In DNA, the CDR3 is TGCGCCAGCAGTCCCACTAGCGCCAGTCCCGAGCAGTACTTC. Amino acids: CASSPTSASPEQYF. This rearrangement joins TRBV5-1 to TRBJ2-7; 7 bases are a match to TRBD2. Germline trimming cut 5 bases from V and 6 bases from J; bases unmatched to any gene: 11. Germline V gives CDR1 SGHRS, CDR2 YFSETQ. This CDR3 region has 14 residues.

The V call is TRBV28, the J call TRBJ1-5, with 8 bases lining up with TRBD1. The germline V gene encodes CDR1 MDHEN and CDR2 SYDVKM. Losses at the gene ends were 6 bases for V and 7 bases for J; bases not matched to a gene: 11. The CDR3 spans 15 residues. CDR3 in amino acids: CASRPTGASLQPQHF. The CDR3 DNA reads TGTGCCAGCAGGCCGACAGGGGCTTCCCTGCAGCCCCAGCATTTT.

The chain joins TRBV30 to TRBJ1-2, with 8 positions matching TRBD1. V gave up 3 bases and J gave up 6 bases; unmatched junction bases: 3. The germline V gene encodes CDR1 GTSNPN and CDR2 SVGIG (reference sequence). The CDR3 consists of 12 residues. The CDR3 DNA reads TGTGCCTGGAGGACAGGGGTCGATGGCTACACCTTC. As protein: CAWRTGVDGYTF. The full variable domain, rest sourced from reference TRBV30 and TRBJ1-2, is SQTIHQWPATLVQPVGSPLSLECTVEGTSNPNLYWYRQAAGRGLQLLFYSVGIGQISSEVPQNLSASRPQDRQFILSSKKLLLSDSGFYLCAWRTGVDGYTFGSGTRLTVV.

The chain uses TRBV12-3 or TRBV12-4 and TRBJ1-1, with a tentative D call TRBD1 (6 bases). CDR3 size: 13 residues. V gave up 7 bases and J gave up 1 base, with 10 bases separating them. The CDR3: CASTIQGNTEAFF. DNA for the CDR3: TGTGCCAGCACCATACAGGGGAACACTGAAGCTTTCTTT.

The rearrangement links TRBV5-1 to TRBJ2-1; 9 bases fit TRBD2. Germline-derived CDR1 and CDR2 are SGHRS and YFSETQ. J was trimmed by 5 bases and V by 0 bases; bases with no gene match: 6. The CDR3 is 16 residues long. The CDR3 sequence is CASSLEASGIHNEQFF. DNA of the CDR3: TGCGCCAGCAGCTTGGAGGCTAGCGGGATCCACAATGAGCAGTTCTTC.

The CDR3 protein is CAWSRGGEQFF. CDR3 in DNA: TGTGCCTGGAGTCGGGGGGGTGAGCAGTTCTTC. The chain is built from TRBV30 and TRBJ2-1, with TRBD2 identical over 8 bases. V was pared by 2 bases and J by 9 bases, with 0 bases of the junction left unmatched. The CDR3 spans 11 residues. Per the germline V gene, CDR1 is GTSNPN and CDR2 is SVGIG (reference sequence).

The chain has TRBV7-8 and TRBJ1-1, with a tentative D call TRBD1 (6 bases). Per the germline V gene, CDR1 is SGHVS and CDR2 is FQNEAQ. V dropped 4 bases and J dropped 3 bases, with 27 bases sitting between them. The CDR3 has 19 residues. The CDR3 DNA sequence: TGTGCCAGCAGCTCTAGTAAGGCCCTGGACAGAGGTAGGGACACTGAAGCTTTCTTT. Its protein product is CASSSSKALDRGRDTEAFF. Full variable domain (outside the CDR3, taken from reference TRBV7-8 and TRBJ1-1): GAGVSQSPRYKVAKRGQDVALRCDPISGHVSLFWYQQALGQGPEFLTYFQNEAQLDKSGLPSDRFFAERPEGSVSTLKIQRTQQEDSAVYLCASSSSKALDRGRDTEAFFGQGTRLTVV.

This chain links TRBV14 with TRBJ1-1; 11 nucleotides line up with TRBD1. CDR1 is SGHDN and CDR2 is FVKESK in the germline V gene. The CDR3 spans 15 residues. V lost 2 bases to trimming and J lost 5 bases; unmatched junction nucleotides: 4. The CDR3 region is CASSQRTGGSTEAFF. The CDR3 coding sequence is TGTGCCAGCAGCCAACGGACAGGGGGCTCGACTGAAGCTTTCTTT.

The J gene is TRBJ2-6, the V gene TRBV10-3; weak D call: TRBD1 (5 bases). Germline V CDR1 and CDR2: ENHRY, SYGVKD. V lost 4 bases to trimming and J lost 4 bases, with 8 bases between them. The CDR3 loop spans 14 amino acids. In nucleotides, the CDR3 is TGTGCCATCAGTGGCAGGGCGGGGGCCAACGTCCTGACTTTC. It codes for CAISGRAGANVLTF.

The chain uses TRBV28 and TRBJ1-5; D gene unclear. In germline, CDR1 is MDHEN, CDR2 SYDVKM. This CDR3 has 15 residues. V was shortened by 3 bases and J by 2 bases, with 11 bases between the two germline ends. DNA of the CDR3: TGTGCCAGCAGTTTGGCCTTGGGCGGCAATCAGCCCCAGCATTTT. Translation: CASSLALGGNQPQHF.

This clone has at least ten counts. The chain recombines TRBV9 with TRBJ2-7; D gene unclear. From germline, CDR1 is SGDLS and CDR2 YYNGEE. V was trimmed by 0 bases and J by 5 bases, leaving 15 bases between them. The CDR3 has 15 amino acids. The CDR3 DNA reads TGTGCCAGCAGCGTAGTGAGATCCGAGCGCCACGAGCAGTACTTC. As protein: CASSVVRSERHEQYF.